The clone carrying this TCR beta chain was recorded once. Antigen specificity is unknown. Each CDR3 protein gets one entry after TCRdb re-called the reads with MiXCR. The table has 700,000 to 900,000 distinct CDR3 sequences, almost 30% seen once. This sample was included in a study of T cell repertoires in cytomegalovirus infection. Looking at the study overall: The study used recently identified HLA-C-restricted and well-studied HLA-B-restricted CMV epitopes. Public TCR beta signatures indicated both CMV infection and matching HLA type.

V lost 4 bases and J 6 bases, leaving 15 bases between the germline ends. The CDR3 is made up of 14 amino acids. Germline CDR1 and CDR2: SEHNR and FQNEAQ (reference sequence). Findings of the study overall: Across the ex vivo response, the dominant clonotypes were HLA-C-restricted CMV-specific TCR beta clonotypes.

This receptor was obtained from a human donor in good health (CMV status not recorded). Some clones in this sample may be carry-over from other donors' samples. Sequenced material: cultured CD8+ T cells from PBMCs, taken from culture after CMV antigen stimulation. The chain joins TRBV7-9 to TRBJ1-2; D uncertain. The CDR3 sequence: CASSSAGGNDGYTF. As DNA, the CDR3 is TGTGCCAGCAGCTCAGCCGGAGGGAACGATGGCTACACCTTC.